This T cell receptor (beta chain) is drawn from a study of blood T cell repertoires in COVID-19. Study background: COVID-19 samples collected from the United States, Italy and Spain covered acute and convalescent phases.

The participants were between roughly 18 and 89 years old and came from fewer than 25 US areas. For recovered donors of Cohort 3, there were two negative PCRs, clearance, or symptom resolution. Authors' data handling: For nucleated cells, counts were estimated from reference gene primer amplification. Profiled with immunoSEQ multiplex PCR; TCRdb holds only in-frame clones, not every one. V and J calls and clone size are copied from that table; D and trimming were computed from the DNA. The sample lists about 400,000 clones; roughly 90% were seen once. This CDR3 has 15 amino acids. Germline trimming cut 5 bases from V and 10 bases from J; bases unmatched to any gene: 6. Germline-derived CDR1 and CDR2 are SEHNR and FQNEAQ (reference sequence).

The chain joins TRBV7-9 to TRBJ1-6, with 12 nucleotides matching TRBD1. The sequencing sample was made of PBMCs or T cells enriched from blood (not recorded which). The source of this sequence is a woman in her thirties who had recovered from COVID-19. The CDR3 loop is CASSPGQGARSPLHF. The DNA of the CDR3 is TGTGCCAGCAGCCCGGGACAGGGGGCTAGGTCACCCCTCCACTTT.